The following is a TCR beta chain sequence with its context. Its antigen remains unidentified. Germline CDR1 and CDR2: MNHEY and SMNVEV (reference sequence). Trimming removed 5 bases at V and 3 bases at J, with 9 bases between. The CDR3 contains 13 residues. The source of the sample is a study of T cells after posttransplantation cyclophosphamide. Overall study results and limits: After PTCy, TRB diversity resembled that of CNI/methotrexate controls. Later blood repertoires were often dominated by clones from the donor CD8+ memory compartment. TRB overlap between skin or GI tissue T cells and blood was limited.

The data were produced by immunoSEQ multiplex PCR, yet TCRdb's version contains in-frame clones alone and is incomplete. The table includes 11,000 or so clones, about nine tenths detected once. A marrow graft followed busulfan-fludarabine conditioning, with cyclophosphamide on days +3 and +4. The sequences come from PBMCs, collected after allogeneic stem cell transplant with posttransplant cyclophosphamide. The TCR was taken from a female patient in her thirties or forties who received an allogeneic stem cell transplant from an unrelated donor, was CMV-positive, and had no GVHD. Certain T cells may be donor cells from the graft. The chain is built from TRBV27 and TRBJ2-3, with a possible D match to TRBD1 (5 bases). The CDR3, as DNA: TGTGCCAGCAGTAATAGGGGAACAGATACGCAGTATTTT. Translating it yields CASSNRGTDTQYF.